This TCR beta chain was sequenced in a study of T-cell reconstitution after alpha-beta-depleted transplantation in children. Unique molecular identifiers were built into the TCRbeta library. In TCRdb, the PCR reads were re-called with MiXCR into one record per CDR3 protein. The table shows 260,000 or so distinct CDR3 sequences, with around 12% occurring only once. V trimming: 7 bases; J trimming: 5 bases; junction bases outside the gene matches: 9. Looked up from germline, CDR1 is MNHEY and CDR2 is SVGEGT. This CDR3 has 14 residues. Sequences were derived from PBMCs from the stem cell graft donor, sampled from the stem cell graft. The rearrangement joins TRBV6-2 or TRBV6-3 to TRBJ2-7, with TRBD1 identical over 9 bases. This TCR was sampled from a human donor who donated a stem cell graft to a child with acute lymphoblastic leukemia. The CDR3 loop is CASTEGTGRHEQYF. The DNA of the CDR3 is TGTGCCAGCACCGAGGGGACAGGGCGCCACGAGCAGTACTTC.